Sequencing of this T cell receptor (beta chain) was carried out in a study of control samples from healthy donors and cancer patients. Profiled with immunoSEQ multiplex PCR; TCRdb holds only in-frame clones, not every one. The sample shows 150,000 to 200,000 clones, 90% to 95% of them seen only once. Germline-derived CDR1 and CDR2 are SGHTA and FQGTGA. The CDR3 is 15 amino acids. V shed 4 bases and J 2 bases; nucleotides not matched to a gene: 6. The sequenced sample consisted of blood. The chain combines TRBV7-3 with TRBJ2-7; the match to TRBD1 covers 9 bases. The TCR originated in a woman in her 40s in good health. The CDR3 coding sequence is TGTGCCAGCAGCTCCTCCGGGACAGGGACCTACGAGCAGTACTTC. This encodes CASSSSGTGTYEQYF.